The entry below gives a single TCR beta chain sequence along with its context. This specimen comes from a study of blood T cell repertoires in COVID-19. At the level of the study: Both acute and convalescent COVID-19 samples were obtained from the United States, Italy and Spain. Sample material is recorded as cDNA or gDNA derived from T cells, B-cell-depleted T cells, or PBMCs.

Patients at the Seattle site were enrolled during active infection and followed longitudinally. Germline assignment: CDR1 SNHLY and CDR2 FYNNEI. V shed 9 bases and J shed 9 bases, with 15 bases lying between them. CDR3 length equals 12 residues. Original data processing: Nucleated cell counts were estimated from reference gene primer amplification. TCRdb's table, derived via immunoSEQ multiplex PCR, lists solely in-frame clones and lacks some. That table furnishes V, J and clone size, whereas the DNA furnished D and trimming. The table has around 230,000 clones, over 75% seen once. Material: peripheral blood. The TCR originated in a man in his fifties or sixties with COVID-19, enrolled during active disease. V and J are TRBV2 and TRBJ1-5; perhaps TRBD1 as D (5 bases). CDR3 residues: CARGEGSGPQHF. The DNA of the CDR3 is TGTGCCAGGGGGGAGGGTAGCGGGCCCCAGCATTTT. Full variable domain (missing parts from reference TRBV2 and TRBJ1-5): EPEVTQTPSHQVTQMGQEVILRCVPISNHLYFYWYRQILGQKVEFLVSFYNNEISEKSEIFDDQFSVERPDGSNFTLKIRSTKLEDSAMYFCARGEGSGPQHFGDGTRLSIL.